The 29 T cell receptor beta chains listed next were all sequenced from one sample in a study of T cell repertoires in cytomegalovirus infection. TCRdb re-called the reads through MiXCR, storing one row per CDR3 protein. The table lists approximately 110,000 distinct CDR3 sequences, 42% of them singletons. No antigen has been assigned to these receptors. The sample consisted of CD8+ T cells from cultured PBMCs, taken from culture after CMV antigen stimulation. Receptors originate from a human donor in good health (CMV status not recorded). Some clones in this sample may be carry-over from other donors' samples.

This clonotype was counted a few times. The gene calls are TRBV12-3 or TRBV12-4 and TRBJ1-5; possible D gene TRBD1, 5 bases. Trimming removed 6 bases from V and 6 bases from J, with 15 bases in between. The CDR3 runs to 14 residues. The CDR3 is CASSTDIGGQPQHF. DNA for the CDR3: TGTGCCAGCAGCACCGACATCGGGGGTCAGCCCCAGCATTTT.

This rearrangement joins TRBV19 to TRBJ1-1; D ambiguous. The germline V gene has CDR1 LNHDA and CDR2 SQIVND (reference sequence). Trimming took off 3 bases at V and 0 bases at J, with 8 bases between the two ends. There are 14 residues in the CDR3. CDR3 residues: CASSIKALNTEAFF. Written as DNA, the CDR3 is TGTGCCAGTAGTATTAAGGCGCTGAACACTGAAGCTTTCTTT.

The genes are TRBV14 and TRBJ2-7; 8 bases match TRBD1. CDR3 length: 15 amino acids. The germline gives CDR1 SGHDN, CDR2 FVKESK. Trimming removed 0 bases from V and 4 bases from J; junction bases left unmatched: 5. The CDR3 sequence: CASSQERTGRYEQYF. In DNA, the CDR3 is TGTGCCAGCAGCCAAGAACGGACAGGGAGGTACGAGCAGTACTTC.

The gene calls are TRBV9 and TRBJ1-1; D is uncertain. From germline, CDR1 is SGDLS and CDR2 YYNGEE. V was clipped by 3 bases and J by 0 bases, with 12 bases between them. CDR3 length: 15 residues. The CDR3 loop reads CASSAEVHLNTEAFF. CDR3 DNA: TGTGCCAGCAGCGCCGAGGTACACCTGAACACTGAAGCTTTCTTT.

The sample holds one count of this clonotype. The rearrangement uses TRBV6-6 and TRBJ2-1, with 7 positions matching TRBD1. J gave up 3 bases and V 6 bases, and 8 bases lay outside the gene matches. In germline, CDR1 is MNHNY, CDR2 SVGAGI (reference sequence). The CDR3 has 15 residues. CDR3 in DNA: TGTGCCAGCAGCCCACAGGGGCCCTACTACAATGAGCAGTTCTTC. Translated: CASSPQGPYYNEQFF.

This chain connects TRBV7-8 to TRBJ2-7, with TRBD1 as a possible D gene (6 bases). This CDR3 comprises 14 residues. With 7 bases removed from V and 2 bases from J, the gap between germline ends came to 15 bases. CDR1 SGHVS and CDR2 FQNEAQ come from the germline V gene. In nucleotides, the CDR3 is TGTGCCAGCACCCAAGGGCAGGGGCCCTACGAGCAGTACTTC. Translating it yields CASTQGQGPYEQYF.

This clonotype was found many times. The chain has TRBV7-9 and TRBJ1-1; no clear D. The V gene's germline CDR1 is SEHNR and CDR2 FQNEAQ (reference sequence). V was trimmed by 4 bases and J by 3 bases, leaving 6 bases between them. The CDR3 is made up of 12 amino acids. The CDR3: CASSSLYTEAFF. CDR3 sequence (DNA): TGTGCCAGCAGCTCCCTGTACACTGAAGCTTTCTTT.

This chain uses TRBV6-8 with TRBJ2-7; D gene uncertain. CDR1 and CDR2 (germline): MNHGY, SAAAGT. With 6 bases removed from V and 2 bases from J, the gap between germline ends came to 14 bases. The CDR3 is 14 residues long. CDR3 in amino acids: CASSRLANPYEQYF. Written as DNA, the CDR3 is TGTGCCAGCAGCAGACTCGCTAACCCCTACGAGCAGTACTTC.

The V gene is TRBV2, the J gene TRBJ2-5; D not certain. Trimming shortened V by 3 bases and J by 3 bases, and 8 bases separated the two germline ends. The length of the CDR3 is 13 residues. Germline-derived CDR1 and CDR2 are SNHLY and FYNNEI. This chain's CDR3 is CASSEGLEETQYF. CDR3 bases: TGTGCCAGCAGTGAGGGGTTAGAAGAGACCCAGTACTTC.

This clonotype was counted between two and nine times. The chain carries TRBV7-6 and TRBJ2-7; a possible D gene is TRBD2 (6 bases). Trimming pared 5 bases from V and 2 bases from J, leaving 13 bases between. This CDR3 has 14 amino acids. Germline V gene lookup returns CDR1 SGHVS and CDR2 FNYEAQ. CDR3 sequence: CASSRRDSTYEQYF. CDR3 coding DNA: TGTGCCAGCAGCCGCCGGGACTCGACCTACGAGCAGTACTTC.

DNA of the CDR3: TGTGCCAGCAGCTCCGTGGGGACAGAAACTAGCACAGATACGCAGTATTTT. It yields the protein CASSSVGTETSTDTQYF. The chain links TRBV7-9 to TRBJ2-3; 7 nucleotides agree with TRBD1. This CDR3 region has 17 residues. The J segment lost 0 bases and the V segment lost 4 bases, leaving 10 bases of the junction unmatched. Germline V gene lookup returns CDR1 SEHNR and CDR2 FQNEAQ (reference sequence).

V usage is TRBV7-8 and J usage is TRBJ2-7; D might be TRBD1 (5 bases). Trimming removed 7 bases at V and 0 bases at J, with 13 bases between. Germline CDR1 and CDR2: SGHVS and FQNEAQ. CDR3 length equals 14 residues. The CDR3 reads CASTLQDGSYEQYF. CDR3 DNA: TGTGCCAGCACCCTACAGGACGGCTCCTACGAGCAGTACTTC. Supplemented by reference TRBV7-8 and TRBJ2-7, the full variable domain reads GAGVSQSPRYKVAKRGQDVALRCDPISGHVSLFWYQQALGQGPEFLTYFQNEAQLDKSGLPSDRFFAERPEGSVSTLKIQRTQQEDSAVYLCASTLQDGSYEQYFGPGTRLTVT.

The rearrangement uses TRBV28 and TRBJ1-1; 8 bases agree with TRBD1. The CDR3 is 15 amino acids. V was pared by 6 bases and J by 1 base, with 7 bases of the junction left unmatched. The germline V gene has CDR1 MDHEN and CDR2 SYDVKM. DNA of the CDR3: TGTGCCAGCAGAGAACAGGGGGGTTGGAACACTGAAGCTTTCTTT. Protein sequence: CASREQGGWNTEAFF.

The CDR3 loop is CASSLPGSAKNIQYF. DNA of the CDR3: TGTGCCAGCAGTTTACCCGGGAGCGCCAAAAACATTCAGTACTTC. The rearrangement links TRBV12-3 or TRBV12-4 to TRBJ2-4; TRBD2 might be the D (6 bases). The CDR3 spans 15 residues. V was trimmed by 2 bases and J by 1 base, leaving 9 bases between them.

This rearrangement joins TRBV24-1 to TRBJ2-2; 7 bases are a match to TRBD1. Germline V gene lookup returns CDR1 KGHDR and CDR2 SFDVKD. CDR3 length: 15 amino acids. V lost 3 bases, J lost 5 bases, and 5 bases stayed unmatched. CDR3 residues: CATSDPGGWTGELFF. In nucleotides, the CDR3 is TGTGCCACCAGTGATCCAGGGGGATGGACCGGGGAGCTGTTTTTT.

The sample holds a few counts of this clonotype. The gene calls are TRBV6-5 and TRBJ2-5; tentatively, D is TRBD1 (5 bases). Looked up from germline, CDR1 is MNHEY and CDR2 is SVGAGI. Deletions cut 2 bases from V and 1 base from J, with 8 bases between. CDR3 length equals 14 residues. CDR3 nucleotide sequence: TGTGCCAGCAGTTACGGGGCATTCCAAGAGACCCAGTACTTC. Its translation is CASSYGAFQETQYF.

The chain carries TRBV19 and TRBJ1-1; D gene unclear. The CDR3 is 14 residues long. Trimming removed 5 bases from V and 0 bases from J, with 10 bases in between. Germline lookup yields CDR1 LNHDA and CDR2 SQIVND (reference sequence). The CDR3 nucleotides read TGTGCCAGTAGTTTCAACACGGTGAACACTGAAGCTTTCTTT. Residues: CASSFNTVNTEAFF.

The chain carries TRBV7-8 and TRBJ2-2, with 7 bases matching TRBD1. V was clipped by 8 bases and J by 6 bases; unmatched bases: 15. The V gene's germline CDR1 is SGHVS and CDR2 FQNEAQ. The CDR3 runs 16 residues. CDR3 region: CASPASDRVVSGELFF. For the CDR3, the DNA is TGTGCCAGCCCAGCATCAGACAGGGTCGTTTCCGGGGAGCTGTTTTTT.

This clonotype was recorded at least ten times. The V and J genes are TRBV4-1 and TRBJ2-7; possibly TRBD1 or TRBD2 for D (5 bases each). The CDR3 is 15 residues long. Germline CDR1 MGHRA, CDR2 YSYEKL. V lost 0 bases and J 5 bases, leaving 14 bases between the germline ends. The CDR3, as DNA: TGCGCCAGCAGCCAAGACCTGGGGGTATCCGACGAGCAGTACTTC. Translating gives CASSQDLGVSDEQYF.

The rearrangement links TRBV7-6 to TRBJ1-5, with D hard to call. The CDR3 consists of 16 residues. Per germline, CDR1 SGHVS and CDR2 FNYEAQ. With 5 bases removed from V and 0 bases from J, the gap between germline ends came to 14 bases. CDR3 residues: CASSQTSDPSNQPQHF. In DNA form, the CDR3 reads TGTGCCAGCAGCCAAACAAGTGACCCTAGCAATCAGCCCCAGCATTTT.

This clonotype was counted between two and nine times. The rearrangement links TRBV27 to TRBJ2-5, with 7 bases fitting TRBD1. The V gene end was trimmed by 5 bases and the J gene end by 5 bases; junction bases not matched to a gene: 11. The germline V gene has CDR1 MNHEY and CDR2 SMNVEV (reference sequence). This CDR3 has 15 residues. The CDR3 DNA sequence: TGTGCCAGCAGTCGTCTCGGGACAGACAGGGAGACCCAGTACTTC. Protein: CASSRLGTDRETQYF.

The rearrangement joins TRBV12-5 to TRBJ1-1, with D uncertain. CDR1 and CDR2 from the germline V gene are LGHNT and FRNRAP. Trimming pared 6 bases from V and 4 bases from J, leaving 12 bases between. This CDR3 has 13 residues. The CDR3 sequence: CASGGPPGTEAFF. The CDR3 DNA is TGTGCTAGTGGCGGACCCCCGGGCACTGAAGCTTTCTTT.

V usage is TRBV27 and J usage is TRBJ1-6; no clear D gene. Germline lookup yields CDR1 MNHEY and CDR2 SMNVEV (reference sequence). V lost 5 bases and J 4 bases, leaving 15 bases between the germline ends. This CDR3 is 16 amino acids long. The CDR3 DNA sequence: TGTGCCAGCAGTCCCACCCGGACGGAGTATAATTCACCCCTCCACTTT. Translated: CASSPTRTEYNSPLHF.

J is TRBJ2-7 and V is TRBV7-2; D is unclear. Germline lookup yields CDR1 SGHTA and CDR2 FQGNSA. V lost 1 base to trimming and J lost 4 bases, with 11 bases between them. CDR3 size: 14 residues. The CDR3 is CASSLVSGSYEQYF. CDR3 bases: TGTGCCAGCAGCTTAGTTTCGGGCAGTTACGAGCAGTACTTC.

This chain connects TRBV10-3 to TRBJ2-5, with D tentatively TRBD1 (6 bases). The CDR3 extends over 16 amino acids. With 0 bases removed from V and 1 base from J, the gap between germline ends came to 12 bases. Germline CDR1 ENHRY, CDR2 SYGVKD. The CDR3 DNA is TGTGCCATCAGTGAGTCGTGGGGGCGCCTCCAAGAGACCCAGTACTTC. Translated: CAISESWGRLQETQYF.

This clonotype was recorded many times. The genes are TRBV12-3 or TRBV12-4 and TRBJ2-1; the D gene could be TRBD1 or TRBD2 (6 bases each). This CDR3 is built from 15 residues. V shed 3 bases and J shed 5 bases, with 14 bases lying between them. Here the CDR3 reads CASSLGGGPHNEQFF. DNA for the CDR3: TGTGCCAGCAGTTTGGGTGGGGGGCCCCACAATGAGCAGTTCTTC.

This chain connects TRBV6-6 to TRBJ1-2; possible D gene TRBD1, 6 bases. The CDR3 contains 13 residues. The germline V gene has CDR1 MNHNY and CDR2 SVGAGI (reference sequence). The germline V and J ends were trimmed by 8 bases and 3 bases, with 13 bases remaining between them. The CDR3 sequence: CASERGRDYGYTF. CDR3 bases: TGTGCCAGCGAGAGGGGGAGAGACTATGGCTACACCTTC.

The chain recombines TRBV7-9 with TRBJ2-1; a weak D match, TRBD2 (5 bases). Per germline, CDR1 SEHNR and CDR2 FQNEAQ (reference sequence). V lost 2 bases and J lost 3, with 8 bases in between. The CDR3 runs 14 residues. CDR3 DNA: TGTGCCAGCAGCTTACCCGGGGACTACAATGAGCAGTTCTTC. Translating it yields CASSLPGDYNEQFF.

The V gene is TRBV6-6, the J gene TRBJ1-1, with D perhaps matching TRBD1 (5 bases). The CDR3 covers 12 residues. Trimming took 6 bases from V and 6 from J, leaving 11 bases between them. CDR1 is MNHNY, CDR2 SVGAGI, per germline (reference sequence). The CDR3 coding sequence is TGTGCCAGCAGGGACCGGGACTCTGAAGCTTTCTTT. It codes for CASRDRDSEAFF.